This TCR beta chain was profiled in a study of sequential checkpoint blockade in melanoma. Points from the study as a whole: Rising tumor T-cell fraction and clonality meant about 30 times likelier benefit.

Generated by immunoSEQ multiplex PCR, the TCRdb table keeps only in-frame clones and is missing some. The data show 7,500 to 9,500 clones, with less than 25% seen just once and 5.9% held by the top ten. In its sample, this clone was seen many times. Its antigen is undetermined. Treatment noted: randomized to nivolumab then ipilimumab (arm A) or the reverse (arm B). Trimming cost V 3 bases and J 3 bases, with 11 bases left between them. Germline CDR1 is SGHNT and CDR2 is YENEEA. This CDR3 comprises 14 residues. The V call is TRBV11-3, the J call TRBJ2-5, with D uncertain. This clonotype was sampled from a human donor with melanoma. This material consisted of tumor tissue (inferred from file names), taken from a patient given nivolumab and ipilimumab in sequence. CDR3 residues: CASSLEFREETQYF. Written as DNA, the CDR3 is TGTGCCAGCAGCTTGGAGTTTCGGGAAGAGACCCAGTACTTC.